The text below deals with one TCR beta chain. This clonotype was counted only a few times. There is no known antigen for this receptor. No base-level quality is on record; no much larger clone is a single base apart. From cysteine to phenylalanine, the CDR3 is 15 amino acids long. Of all the DNA, just the CDR3 is kept, 45 bases in frame from base 1. Sequences MNHEY (CDR1) and SVGEGT (CDR2) are obtained from the germline V gene. V is cut by 4 bases and J by 7 bases, and the space between the germline ends is 14 bases. Libraries were prepared through 5' RACE. Data came from an Illumina Genome Analyzer IIx. The RNA-based TCR cDNA libraries were made using a previously described protocol that was modified in several ways. To prevent cross-contamination, sample-specific barcodes were added to both ends of each TCR cDNA library during cDNA synthesis and amplification. Turning to the authors' computational methods: Each library contained 2.2 to 3.6 million CDR3-containing reads, and somewhere between about 100,000 and nearly 550,000 clonotypes were identified for each individual. Reads carrying improper barcode index combinations were removed, after which the MiTCR software was used to build a cloneset for each library. During the assembly of CDR3 clonotypes by MiTCR, low-quality reads were filtered or rescued and PCR and sequencing errors were corrected. Artificial out-of-frame clonotypes were removed by being mapped to in-frame sequences, with one indel in the CDR3 allowed. Similarity in V and J gene usage between donors was calculated as the Jensen-Shannon divergence divided by the mean entropy. The public reads were run again by TCRdb, first through fastp at Q25 and then through MiXCR, and only productive beta chains were kept. Rows merge per CDR3 protein into single entries with the most common DNA and genes. None of the V and J calls come from the authors' own analysis; TCRdb made them. For this sample the table gives 300,000 to 450,000 distinct CDR3 sequences, of which about 28% were detected only once. The ten largest clones add up to 6.1% of the sample.

The donors were six healthy women who made up three monozygous twin pairs. All three twin pairs had been raised together and were thought likely to have encountered the same vaccines and infectious agents. TCR cDNA libraries were prepared from RNA that was isolated from peripheral blood mononuclear cells. This sample is part of a study of identical twins' blood T cells (dated by TCRdb to the early 2010s). Study-wide context: The approximately 12 libraries, six for the alpha chain and six for the beta chain, together yielded around 50 million Illumina reads. TCR alpha and beta chain repertoires of three pairs of monozygous twins were compared using next-generation sequencing to assess genetic influence on repertoire formation. Overall results and qualifications from the work: V gene usage, even among non-selected out-of-frame TCRbeta clonotypes, was reported to be markedly more similar within twin pairs than between unrelated donors. Because the twins were reared together, environmental influences could not be ruled out as the explanation for twin similarity. Among the most abundant TCRbeta clonotypes, every donor shared more CDR3 sequences with her own twin than with unrelated donors. The number of CDR3 clonotypes shared between two donors was mainly determined by the product of the cloneset sizes of the two donors, and no clear deviation from this trend was shown by twins. The study stated that the proposed role of the TCRalpha J segment in MHC recognition during thymic selection needs to be validated by independent studies.

The sequence came from a woman between 18 and 50 years old in good health. The sample was PBMCs. The V gene is TRBV6-2 or TRBV6-3 and the J gene is TRBJ1-6; TRBD1 is a weak D gene call, 5 bases matching. CDR3 sequence: CASSSPGSTNSPLHF. The sequence in DNA is TGTGCCAGCAGTTCACCAGGGTCTACCAATTCACCCCTCCACTTT.